The clone carrying this TCR beta chain was seen ten or more times. Antigen unknown. This record belongs to a study of Graves' ophthalmopathy and Graves' hyperthyroidism. Study-level points and caveats: Clonotypes were expanded in thyroid at above 0.001 frequency, and most also appeared in blood.

The authors amplified TCR beta CDR3 regions from RNA transcripts. The workflow started with a first-round RT-PCR run with HTBI primers and then moved on to a second-round multiplex PCR. A single record per CDR3 protein comes from TCRdb applying MiXCR to the multiplex PCR reads. The data hold over a million distinct CDR3 sequences, with around a third observed a single time. V lost 5 bases and J lost 3, with 20 bases in between. Germline V gene data show CDR1 as SGHVS and CDR2 as FQNEAQ. The CDR3 loop spans 17 amino acids. The sample comprised peripheral blood or thyroid tissue (not recorded which). The TCR originated in an adult man with Graves' hyperthyroidism. This chain connects TRBV7-8 to TRBJ1-3, with D perhaps matching TRBD1 (6 bases). CDR3 protein: CASSLGGTGWFGNTIYF. The CDR3 coding sequence is TGTGCCAGCAGCCTGGGGGGTACAGGGTGGTTTGGAAACACCATATATTTT.